This T cell receptor (beta chain) is from a study of a mutant IDH1 vaccine in newly diagnosed glioma. At the level of the study: The treated population exhibited a male proportion of about 62%, a female proportion of around 40%, and a mean age of about 39 years. Most patients had received both radiotherapy and temozolomide, the prior options being radiotherapy, temozolomide, or both.

The CDR3 extends over 12 amino acids. Between the trimmed V and J ends, which lost 0 bases and 10 bases, there was a span of 7 bases. Looked up from germline, CDR1 is MNHNY and CDR2 is SVGAGI (reference sequence). Turning to this clone: Its target is not known.

The method was immunoSEQ multiplex PCR; TCRdb's version includes in-frame clones alone and lacks a portion of them. Of about 53,000 clones in the sample, under 90% are singletons; the top ten hold 6.5% to 8.5%. Noted time point: week 5, during vaccination. Each vaccine dose was 300 ug of mutant IDH1 20-mer peptide, with topical imiquimod. The sequencing here drew on PBMCs, taken from a glioma patient whose treatment included an IDH1 peptide vaccine. The V call is TRBV6-6, the J call TRBJ1-5; D gene ambiguous. This TCR was recovered from a woman aged 50 to 60 with glioma. This CDR3 reads CASSYSRSPQHF. The DNA of the CDR3 is TGTGCCAGCAGTTACTCTCGAAGTCCCCAGCATTTT.